The entry below gives a single T cell receptor (beta chain) sequence along with its context. Antigen unknown. The data stem from a study of shared clonotypes between healthy human individuals. Study-wide context: The plates for each donor numbered three CD4 naive, three CD4 memory, two CD8 naive and one CD8 memory.

Naive CD8 cells lacked CD45RO and underwent positive selection for CCR7, leaving out terminally differentiated effector memory CD45RA+ cells. Healthy adults negative for HIV, lacking recent acute infections or vaccinations, served as donors. Regarding the study as a whole: Despite large depth, sorted-subset datasets appeared incompletely sequenced.

The repertoire was sequenced with immunoSEQ multiplex PCR; TCRdb's copy has only in-frame clones and lacks some. The sample carries approximately 2,200,000 clones, 90% to 95% recorded once. Germline assignment: CDR1 SGHNT and CDR2 YYREEE (reference sequence). The CDR3 covers 12 residues. Trimming removed 4 bases at V and 4 bases at J, with 8 bases between. This rearrangement joins TRBV5-4 to TRBJ1-2; no clear D gene. The receptor was derived from a man in his late teens or twenties in good health. Some clones in this sample may be carry-over from other donors' samples. Sample: naive CD8+ T cells from PBMCs. Here the CDR3 reads CASSLLPYGYTF. Here the CDR3 DNA reads TGTGCCAGCAGCCTTCTCCCCTATGGCTACACCTTC.